This TCR beta chain was identified in a study of blood T cells in healthy people across ages. Study-wide results and limits: Getting older went along with TCR beta diversity per million T cells dropping roughly linearly.

The length of the CDR3 is 13 residues. The germline V and J ends were trimmed by 6 bases and 6 bases, with 12 bases remaining between them. A J-beta primer mix and a sample-barcoded 5' primer were used in a second PCR of about 7 to 11 cycles. One entry per CDR3 protein results from TCRdb running MiXCR on the 5' RACE reads. Counted here are fewer than 700,000 distinct CDR3 sequences, 40% to 55% occurring once; the ten biggest clones make up about 26%. This clonotype was detected a few times. Its matching antigen is unknown. This sequence joins TRBV12-3 or TRBV12-4 and TRBJ2-1; D gene ambiguous. The source material was blood. This receptor was obtained from an elderly man in good health. The CDR3 sequence is CASRRNSPNEQFF. In DNA, the CDR3 is TGTGCCAGCAGGCGTAACAGCCCCAATGAGCAGTTCTTC.